This T cell receptor (beta chain) is from a study of T cells in tumors and immune-related adverse events (dated by TCRdb to the early 2020s). Of note for this clone: Its antigen is unknown. It has no much larger one-base neighbor in the sample; base qualities were not kept.

The treatment or condition label corresponds to: nivolumab (PD-1 blockade) given before sampling. The DNeasy Blood and Tissue Kit was used to extract DNA from formalin-fixed paraffin-embedded specimens. V and J are truncated by 5 bases and 5 bases respectively, leaving an intervening sequence of 18 bases. The germline V gene supplies CDR1 SGHTA and CDR2 FQGNSA. The CDR3 sequence holds 15 residues, the cysteine and phenylalanine included. Only CDR3 DNA is held: 45 bases, read in frame from base 1. The immunoSEQ assay was used to amplify and sequence the TCR beta locus, producing bulk TCR Vbeta CDR3 data. In the source study's methods: CDR3s were excluded if they were non-productive, were shorter than 7 amino acids, or did not start with C or end with F/W. Analysis was restricted to specimens with at least 1000 reads, and clonotypes were defined at the amino acid level. Clonality was computed as 1 minus Pielou's evenness. Library sizes were equalized by abundance-weighted random subsampling with replacement, which was repeated 100 times so that 95% confidence intervals could be reported. Repertoire overlap was quantified using the Morisita overlap index, and the top 40 clones per specimen were examined for overlap with the irAE. TCRdb's version of the immuneACCESS table is confined to in-frame rearrangements and falls short of the full clone set. An unresolved V gene accounts for under half of the shortfall where checked; the remainder is of unknown origin. The DNA was the basis for D and trimming; V, J and clone size are from that table. Here the sample has 10,000 or so clones; 85% to 95% occur a single time. More than 1.4% of the sample is in the top ten clones.

The sequenced sample was lymph node tissue, obtained from a patient treated with anti-PD-1 therapy. The source is a female donor with metastatic renal cell carcinoma. The chain was built from TRBV7-2 and TRBJ1-1, with the D gene too uncertain to name. The sequenced DNA: TGTGCCAGCAGCGTTAGGTGGGTAATCGGGACTGAAGCTTTCTTT. This sequence encodes CASSVRWVIGTEAFF. With the portions outside the CDR3 filled from the reference TRBV7-2 and TRBJ1-1 genes, the complete variable region becomes GAGVSQSPSNKVTEKGKDVELRCDPISGHTALYWYRQSLGQGLEFLIYFQGNSAPDKSGLPSDRFSAERTGGSVSTLTIQRTQQEDSAVYLCASSVRWVIGTEAFFGQGTRLTVV.